Each of the 20 T cell receptor beta chains below was sequenced from the same sample in a study of blood T cell repertoires in COVID-19 (dated by TCRdb to the early 2020s). The library relied on the immunoSEQ multiplex PCR assay. This is the immuneACCESS table as TCRdb keeps it, with only in-frame sequences that have V and J called. A part of the clones is gone; compared with another copy, unresolved V genes explain less than half, and the rest is unexplained. Counted in this sample were about 30,000 clones; more than 80% of them appeared once. The ten most abundant clones make up about 16% of the sample. Sequenced input: peripheral blood. These receptor sequences come from an elderly man with acute or convalescent COVID-19.

The rearrangement links TRBV18 to TRBJ1-2, with 9 positions matching TRBD1. This CDR3 has 14 residues. Trimming cost V 5 bases and J 2 bases; bases outside gene matches: 3. Per the germline V gene, CDR1 is KGHSH and CDR2 is LQKENI. The CDR3 here is CASSSGQGNYGYTF. CDR3 in DNA: TGTGCCAGCTCATCGGGACAGGGAAACTATGGCTACACCTTC.

The chain carries TRBV24-1 and TRBJ2-1, with TRBD2 identical over 7 bases. The CDR3 covers 16 residues. The ends lost 3 bases at V and 5 bases at J; junction bases unmatched: 9. Germline CDR1 KGHDR, CDR2 SFDVKD. The CDR3 DNA reads TGTGCCACCAGTGATCCCGGGGGGAGGGGAAACAATGAGCAGTTCTTC. Translated: CATSDPGGRGNNEQFF.

The J gene is TRBJ2-7, the V gene TRBV5-1, with 8 bases matching TRBD1. Per the germline V gene, CDR1 is SGHRS and CDR2 is YFSETQ. Losses at the gene ends were 2 bases for V and 4 bases for J; bases not matched to a gene: 8. The CDR3 is made up of 15 amino acids. CDR3 sequence reads: CASSFQGASGYEQYF. For the CDR3, the DNA is TGCGCCAGCAGCTTCCAGGGGGCCTCAGGGTACGAGCAGTACTTC.

The chain's CDR3 is CASSQNRDRHTEAFF. In DNA form, the CDR3 reads TGTGCCAGCAGCCAGAACAGGGACAGGCACACTGAAGCTTTCTTT. The chain joins TRBV16 to TRBJ1-1, with 8 bases that match TRBD1. The CDR3 totals 15 residues. After removal of 3 bases from V and 3 bases from J, the junction contained 6 bases not matched to a gene. Looked up from germline, CDR1 is KGHSY and CDR2 is FQNENV.

The rearrangement links TRBV4-2 to TRBJ1-1, with D unresolved. This CDR3 comprises 14 residues. Trimming pared 5 bases from V and 1 base from J, leaving 11 bases between. In germline, CDR1 is LGHNA, CDR2 YNFKEQ. CDR3 in DNA: TGTGCCAGCAGCTCCGACGCGGGGAACACTGAAGCTTTCTTT. Translation: CASSSDAGNTEAFF.

The rearrangement links TRBV24-1 to TRBJ2-6; unclear D gene. Germline lookup yields CDR1 KGHDR and CDR2 SFDVKD. CDR3 length: 17 residues. Trimming stripped 3 bases from V and 0 bases from J, with 11 bases between. The CDR3, as DNA: TGTGCCACCAGTGATGGGCCCCCCCGCTCTGGGGCCAACGTCCTGACTTTC. This encodes CATSDGPPRSGANVLTF.

This chain uses TRBV7-8 with TRBJ1-4, with a possible D match to TRBD1 (5 bases). Germline lookup yields CDR1 SGHVS and CDR2 FQNEAQ. This CDR3 is built from 18 residues. Trimming left V 5 bases short and J 4 bases short, with 23 bases between. CDR3 nucleotide sequence: TGTGCCAGCAGCGCCTGGTGGGACTCCAGAGACCATAATGAAAAACTGTTTTTT. This gives the protein CASSAWWDSRDHNEKLFF.

This chain uses TRBV7-6 with TRBJ1-1, with D perhaps TRBD1 (5 bases). CDR3 length: 14 amino acids. With 1 base removed from V and 7 bases from J, the gap between germline ends came to 13 bases. Germline values: CDR1 SGHVS, CDR2 FNYEAQ. This CDR3 reads CASSLDQGWGEAFF. The CDR3, as DNA: TGTGCCAGCAGCTTAGACCAGGGCTGGGGTGAAGCTTTCTTT.

The chain recombines TRBV11-3 with TRBJ2-3, with D possibly being TRBD2 (7 bases). The germline V and J ends were trimmed by 5 bases and 4 bases, with 13 bases remaining between them. Germline CDR1 is SGHNT and CDR2 is YENEEA. The CDR3 runs 14 residues. The CDR3 loop is CASSLGGRADTQYF. DNA of the CDR3: TGTGCCAGCAGCCTCGGGGGGCGGGCAGATACGCAGTATTTT.

The genes are TRBV30 and TRBJ1-4; no clear D. CDR3 length: 13 amino acids. Germline CDR1 reads GTSNPN; CDR2 reads SVGIG (reference sequence). V was clipped by 5 bases and J by 7 bases, with 14 bases between them. This CDR3 is CAWSQRLGEKLFF. CDR3 sequence (DNA): TGTGCCTGGTCACAGCGGCTGGGTGAAAAACTGTTTTTT. The full variable domain, with the rest looked up from reference TRBV30 and TRBJ1-4, is SQTIHQWPATLVQPVGSPLSLECTVEGTSNPNLYWYRQAAGRGLQLLFYSVGIGQISSEVPQNLSASRPQDRQFILSSKKLLLSDSGFYLCAWSQRLGEKLFFGSGTQLSVL.

V and J are TRBV6-7 and TRBJ2-2; D may be TRBD1 (6 bases). TRBV6-7 is an ORF, with its function uncertain. The CDR3 runs 17 residues. The ends were cut back, 7 bases at V and 4 bases at J, with 22 bases in the middle. DNA of the CDR3: TGTGCCAGCACAAAGCCCAGGACAGCCGTTGGCACCGGGGAGCTGTTTTTT. Translation gives CASTKPRTAVGTGELFF.

This sequence joins TRBV7-9 and TRBJ1-5, with D perhaps TRBD1 (5 bases). Trimming cost V 7 bases and J 5 bases, with 12 bases left between them. Germline CDR1 is SEHNR and CDR2 is FQNEAQ (reference sequence). The CDR3 spans 13 residues. CDR3 in amino acids: CASTWGGDQPQHF. The DNA of the CDR3 is TGTGCCAGCACCTGGGGGGGGGATCAGCCCCAGCATTTT.

The chain has TRBV6-5 and TRBJ2-5; the match to TRBD1 covers 7 bases. The V gene's germline CDR1 is MNHEY and CDR2 SVGAGI. Trimming at V came to 6 bases and at J to 3 bases, leaving 4 bases not matched to a gene. The CDR3 runs to 13 residues. The CDR3 DNA is TGTGCCAGCAGGGGGACAGCCAAAGAGACCCAGTACTTC. It specifies CASRGTAKETQYF.

The CDR3 loop reads CASSPSGDYGYTF. The CDR3 DNA reads TGTGCCAGCTCACCGTCAGGCGACTATGGCTACACCTTC. This chain joins TRBV18 and TRBJ1-2; D unclear. Germline CDR1 reads KGHSH; CDR2 reads LQKENI. Between the trimmed V and J ends, which lost 3 bases and 3 bases, there was a span of 8 bases. This CDR3 comprises 13 residues.

The chain recombines TRBV25-1 with TRBJ2-5; 11 bases are shared with TRBD2. CDR1 is MGHDK, CDR2 SYGVNS, per germline. There are 15 residues in the CDR3. V shed 2 bases, J shed 1 base, and the junction held 0 bases outside the gene matches. The CDR3 DNA reads as TGTGCCAGCAGTGAAGGGACTAGCGGCCAAGAGACCCAGTACTTC. As protein: CASSEGTSGQETQYF. Full variable domain (missing parts from reference TRBV25-1 and TRBJ2-5): EADIYQTPRYLVIGTGKKITLECSQTMGHDKMYWYQQDPGMELHLIHYSYGVNSTEKGDLSSESTVSRIRTEHFPLTLESARPSHTSQYLCASSEGTSGQETQYFGPGTRLLVL.

The chain's CDR3 is CASSYSRTGFGYTF. CDR3 nucleotide sequence: TGTGCCAGCAGTTACTCCCGGACAGGGTTTGGCTACACCTTC. V is TRBV6-5 and J is TRBJ1-2, with 8 nucleotides matching TRBD1. Germline V gene lookup returns CDR1 MNHEY and CDR2 SVGAGI. The CDR3 runs to 14 residues. J lost 7 bases, V lost 0 bases, and 4 bases had no gene match.

The V gene is TRBV10-1, the J gene TRBJ1-3; unclear D gene. Between the trimmed V and J ends, which lost 3 bases and 7 bases, there was a span of 13 bases. Looked up from germline, CDR1 is WNHNN and CDR2 is SYGVQD (reference sequence). The CDR3 covers 14 residues. CDR3 nucleotide sequence: TGCGCCAGCAGTGAAGGTTTGGTCGGGAACACCATATATTTT. Its translation: CASSEGLVGNTIYF.

The V call is TRBV5-4, the J call TRBJ1-2, with D possibly TRBD1 on 5 matching bases. CDR3 size: 13 residues. In germline, CDR1 is SGHNT, CDR2 YYREEE (reference sequence). The V and J ends lost 1 base and 8 bases respectively, with 12 bases between them. This CDR3 is CASSLRGSLGYTF. In DNA form, the CDR3 reads TGTGCCAGCAGCTTGAGGGGTAGTTTAGGCTACACCTTC.

This chain uses TRBV6-5 with TRBJ1-3; maybe TRBD1 (6 bases). V shed 2 bases and J shed 4 bases, with 12 bases lying between them. CDR1 is MNHEY and CDR2 is SVGAGI in the germline V gene. This CDR3 comprises 15 residues. The CDR3 reads CASSYAGAEGNTIYF. In DNA form, the CDR3 reads TGTGCCAGCAGTTACGCGGGGGCTGAAGGAAACACCATATATTTT.

The chain carries TRBV28 and TRBJ1-2; 7 bases match TRBD1. CDR3 length: 14 residues. Trimming cost V 7 bases and J 8 bases; bases outside gene matches: 13. CDR1 and CDR2 (germline): MDHEN, SYDVKM. CDR3 in amino acids: CASTPDRATMGYTF. CDR3 sequence (DNA): TGTGCCAGCACCCCTGACAGGGCCACTATGGGCTACACCTTC.